A single sample is the source of the 25 T cell receptor beta chains below, sequenced in a study of cytomegalovirus exposure and HLA in healthy donors. It was with 60 Vbeta and 13 Jbeta primers that the PCR ran. TCRdb keeps only in-frame clones here, not all; method: immunoSEQ multiplex PCR. Among over 150,000 clones listed, more than 80% were seen once. The material sequenced was PBMCs. Source of these receptors: a boy younger than 18 in good health and CMV-seronegative.

This chain joins TRBV9 and TRBJ1-2; D is unresolved. Per the germline V gene, CDR1 is SGDLS and CDR2 is YYNGEE. There are 16 residues in the CDR3. V was pared by 3 bases and J by 7 bases, with 22 bases between. CDR3 DNA sequence: TGTGCCAGCAGCGCTTCCGGGTTCGAGCCCACGGGTGGCTACACCTTC. Amino acids: CASSASGFEPTGGYTF.

This clone was seen a handful of times. This chain uses TRBV29-1 with TRBJ2-2; 8 bases align to TRBD1. With V trimmed by 7 bases and J by 6 bases, 10 bases remained unmatched. CDR1 and CDR2 (germline): SQVTM, ANQGSEA. CDR3 size: 14 residues. This CDR3 reads CSARSGQAAGELFF. DNA of the CDR3: TGCAGCGCCAGGTCGGGACAGGCGGCCGGGGAGCTGTTTTTT.

This clone has a handful of counts. V gene TRBV5-4 combines with J gene TRBJ2-5, with D possibly matching TRBD1 (7 bases). Germline loops: CDR1 SGHNT, CDR2 YYREEE (reference sequence). Trimming shortened V by 4 bases and J by 0 bases, and 13 bases separated the two germline ends. The CDR3 has 15 amino acids. The CDR3: CASSRDRDYQETQYF. In DNA form, the CDR3 reads TGTGCCAGCAGCCGTGACAGGGACTACCAAGAGACCCAGTACTTC.

This chain uses TRBV29-1 with TRBJ2-5, with 10 bases that match TRBD1. Germline values: CDR1 SQVTM, CDR2 ANQGSEA. V was clipped by 0 bases and J by 5 bases; unmatched bases: 9. The CDR3 consists of 16 residues. Here the CDR3 reads CSVEDPGGQGPETQYF. CDR3 bases: TGCAGCGTTGAAGATCCTGGGGGACAGGGGCCCGAGACCCAGTACTTC. The whole variable domain, remainder taken from reference TRBV29-1 and TRBJ2-5, is SAVISQKPSRDICQRGTSLTIQCQVDSQVTMMFWYRQQPGQSLTLIATANQGSEATYESGFVIDKFPISRPNLTFSTLTVSNMSPEDSSIYLCSVEDPGGQGPETQYFGPGTRLLVL.

The chain recombines TRBV7-6 with TRBJ1-1; a possible D gene is TRBD1 (5 bases). Deletions cut 5 bases from V and 0 bases from J, with 13 bases between. This CDR3 contains 15 residues. Germline CDR1 is SGHVS and CDR2 is FNYEAQ. CDR3 nucleotides: TGTGCCAGCAGCCGCCTAGGGGAATTGAACACTGAAGCTTTCTTT. Translated, it gives CASSRLGELNTEAFF. The whole variable domain, remainder taken from reference TRBV7-6 and TRBJ1-1, is GAGVSQSPRYKVTKRGQDVALRCDPISGHVSLYWYRQALGQGPEFLTYFNYEAQQDKSGLPNDRFSAERPEGSISTLTIQRTEQRDSAMYRCASSRLGELNTEAFFGQGTRLTVV.

The V gene is TRBV18, the J gene TRBJ1-2, with 8 bases identical to TRBD1. J gave up 0 bases and V 6 bases, and 9 bases lay outside the gene matches. CDR1 is KGHSH, CDR2 LQKENI, per germline. The CDR3 is 16 residues long. The CDR3 nucleotides are TGTGCCAGCTCGCCGGGACAGGAACGAGCTAACTATGGCTACACCTTC. It translates to CASSPGQERANYGYTF.

The rearrangement joins TRBV6-5 to TRBJ1-1, with no clear D. This CDR3 comprises 13 residues. Trimming shortened V by 5 bases and J by 3 bases, and 10 bases separated the two germline ends. Germline CDR1 and CDR2: MNHEY and SVGAGI. CDR3 nucleotide sequence: TGTGCCAGCAGTGAAGAGGTTTACACTGAAGCTTTCTTT. This codes for CASSEEVYTEAFF.

Note on this clone: Other nucleotide sequences from this sample produce the same CDR3. The rearrangement links TRBV19 to TRBJ2-7, with 7 bases that match TRBD1. Germline CDR1 is LNHDA and CDR2 is SQIVND (reference sequence). Trimming cost V 2 bases and J 3 bases; bases outside gene matches: 4. The CDR3 extends over 14 amino acids. The chain's CDR3 is CASSIRDSHYEQYF. As DNA, the CDR3 is TGTGCCAGTAGTATACGGGACAGCCACTACGAGCAGTACTTC.

Note on this clone: A junction boundary mismatches the germline segment, possibly from a read error. The chain couples TRBV6-1 to TRBJ1-2, with a possible D match to TRBD1 (6 bases). Per the germline V gene, CDR1 is MNHNS and CDR2 is SASEGT. The CDR3 extends over 16 amino acids. The DNA of the CDR3 is TGTGCCAGCACTGAAGGCCCTCGGGGGGGCTCCTATGGCTACACCTTC. Residues: CASTEGPRGGSYGYTF.

J is TRBJ1-3 and V is TRBV5-1, with D uncertain. V was clipped by 4 bases and J by 0 bases, with 8 bases between them. Germline V lookup: CDR1 SGHRS, CDR2 YFSETQ. This CDR3 spans 14 amino acids. CDR3 loop: CASSPTSSGNTIYF. DNA for the CDR3: TGCGCCAGCAGCCCAACAAGCTCTGGAAACACCATATATTTT.

J is TRBJ1-6 and V is TRBV21-1; the table's D call, TRBD1, was not checked against the DNA. TRBV21-1 is reported as a pseudogene. The CDR3 sequence is 18 residues long. The CDR3: CASSADNRDRNVGSPLHF. The CDR3 nucleotides read TGTGCCAGCAGCGCCGATAACCGGGACAGGAACGTCGGCTCACCCCTCCACTTT.

This chain joins TRBV5-1 and TRBJ2-1; TRBD2 matches at 8 bases. The J segment lost 0 bases and the V segment lost 7 bases, leaving 9 bases of the junction unmatched. The CDR3 has 16 amino acids. Germline CDR1 and CDR2: SGHRS and YFSETQ. The CDR3 DNA reads as TGCGCCAGCGGGTCTAGCGGGCCTAGCTCCTACAATGAGCAGTTCTTC. Amino acid sequence: CASGSSGPSSYNEQFF. The whole variable domain, filled in from reference TRBV5-1 and TRBJ2-1, reads KAGVTQTPRYLIKTRGQQVTLSCSPISGHRSVSWYQQTPGQGLQFLFEYFSETQRNKGNFPGRFSGRQFSNSRSEMNVSTLELGDSALYLCASGSSGPSSYNEQFFGPGTRLTVL.

For the CDR3, the DNA is TGTGCCACAACGTCCTTGGCCGACACTGAAGCTTTCTTT. Translated: CATTSLADTEAFF. The chain uses TRBV7-8 and TRBJ1-1; D unclear. This CDR3 region has 13 residues. V lost 10 bases, J lost 3 bases, and 15 bases lay in between. Germline values: CDR1 SGHVS, CDR2 FQNEAQ.

The chain recombines TRBV6-5 with TRBJ1-2, with 9 bases identical to TRBD1. Per germline, CDR1 MNHEY and CDR2 SVGAGI. The junction had 6 bases not matched to a gene; V was cut back by 5 bases and J by 5 bases. CDR3 length: 14 amino acids. Written as DNA, the CDR3 is TGTGCCAGCAGTGGTGACAGGGGGGGGTATGGCTACACCTTC. Amino acid sequence: CASSGDRGGYGYTF.

The table lists this clone with a count of one. The rearrangement links TRBV10-3 to TRBJ2-1; 9 nucleotides agree with TRBD1. The junction had 6 bases not matched to a gene; V was cut back by 3 bases and J by 6 bases. The CDR3 runs 15 residues. The germline CDR1 and CDR2 sequences are ENHRY and SYGVKD. The CDR3 spells CAISEGDRVLNEQFF. In nucleotides, the CDR3 is TGTGCCATCAGTGAAGGGGACAGGGTCCTCAATGAGCAGTTCTTC.

The chain is built from TRBV19 and TRBJ1-2, with D possibly being TRBD1 (5 bases). This CDR3 spans 14 amino acids. Germline V CDR1 and CDR2: LNHDA, SQIVND (reference sequence). V dropped 1 base and J dropped 5 bases, with 11 bases sitting between them. The CDR3 DNA sequence: TGTGCCAGTAGTATAGCTTCGGGGGTTTATGGCTACACCTTC. This encodes CASSIASGVYGYTF.

This clone was recorded once. The chain is built from TRBV11-2 and TRBJ2-3, with 14 positions matching TRBD2. CDR3 length equals 17 residues. Germline CDR1 and CDR2: SGHAT and FQNNGV. The V and J ends lost 3 bases and 6 bases, in that order; junction bases with no gene match: 8. The CDR3 nucleotides are TGTGCCAGCAGCTTCGCGGGACTAGCGGGGGCCGCGGATACGCAGTATTTT. Translated, it gives CASSFAGLAGAADTQYF.

This clone was seen once. The CDR3 nucleotides read TGTGCCAGCAGCTTAGAACTAGCGGCCTCCTACGAGCAGTACTTC. Translating gives CASSLELAASYEQYF. The J gene is TRBJ2-7, the V gene TRBV7-2; 8 bases are shared with TRBD2. The length of the CDR3 is 15 residues. Germline CDR1 and CDR2: SGHTA and FQGNSA. With V trimmed by 1 base and J by 0 bases, 2 bases remained unmatched.

In its sample, this clone was seen a few times. The V gene is TRBV30, the J gene TRBJ2-7; 9 bases are a match to TRBD2. Germline CDR1 GTSNPN, CDR2 SVGIG (reference sequence). This CDR3 contains 16 residues. J was trimmed by 6 bases and V by 0 bases; bases with no gene match: 12. The CDR3 sequence is CAWSVKAGGPAGEQYF. CDR3 DNA sequence: TGTGCCTGGAGTGTAAAGGCGGGAGGGCCCGCGGGCGAGCAGTACTTC.

The chain couples TRBV7-9 to TRBJ1-4; 7 bases align to TRBD1. Germline CDR1 and CDR2: SEHNR and FQNEAQ (reference sequence). CDR3 length: 15 amino acids. V was clipped by 5 bases and J by 0 bases; unmatched bases: 3. The CDR3 region is CASSQGVATNEKLFF. The CDR3 region has the DNA TGTGCCAGCAGCCAGGGGGTTGCAACTAATGAAAAACTGTTTTTT.

This sequence joins TRBV5-1 and TRBJ2-1; 8 nucleotides align to TRBD2. In germline, CDR1 is SGHRS, CDR2 YFSETQ. The CDR3 sequence is 16 residues long. J lost 6 bases, V lost 1 base, and 9 bases had no gene match. The chain's CDR3 is CASSLLTSGPLNEQFF. CDR3 in DNA: TGCGCCAGCAGCTTGCTCACTAGCGGACCTCTCAATGAGCAGTTCTTC.

The chain employs TRBV30 and TRBJ1-5; 7 bases are shared with TRBD1. With V trimmed by 1 base and J by 0 bases, 3 bases remained unmatched. The CDR3 length is 15 residues. The V gene's germline CDR1 is GTSNPN and CDR2 SVGIG (reference sequence). DNA of the CDR3: TGTGCCTGGAGTGAAGGGACAGTTAGCAATCAGCCCCAGCATTTT. Protein sequence: CAWSEGTVSNQPQHF.

For this clone: At one of its ends the junction is not consistent with the germline gene, which may arise from a read error. The chain is built from TRBV27 and TRBJ2-1; D gene ambiguous. Germline CDR1 MNHEY, CDR2 SMNVEV (reference sequence). This CDR3 contains 11 residues. CDR3 sequence (DNA): TGTGCCAGCAGGTCCTCCAATGAGCAGTTCTTC. It is translated as CASRSSNEQFF.

This clone was seen only once. The chain joins TRBV5-5 to TRBJ1-2; D remains ambiguous. The CDR3 is 12 residues long. CDR1 is SGHKS, CDR2 YYEKEE, per germline (reference sequence). Trimming removed 1 base from V and 4 bases from J, with 5 bases in between. CDR3 DNA sequence: TGTGCCAGCAGCTTGTCTAGCTATGGCTACACCTTC. This gives the protein CASSLSSYGYTF.

The CDR3 DNA is TGCAGCGTTGTTGTCAGGGGGCCCTACGAGCAGTACTTC. It specifies CSVVVRGPYEQYF. V and J are TRBV29-1 and TRBJ2-7; 8 positions agree with TRBD1. Germline-derived CDR1 and CDR2 are SQVTM and ANQGSEA. The V and J ends lost 4 bases and 2 bases, in that order; junction bases with no gene match: 4. The CDR3 loop spans 13 amino acids.